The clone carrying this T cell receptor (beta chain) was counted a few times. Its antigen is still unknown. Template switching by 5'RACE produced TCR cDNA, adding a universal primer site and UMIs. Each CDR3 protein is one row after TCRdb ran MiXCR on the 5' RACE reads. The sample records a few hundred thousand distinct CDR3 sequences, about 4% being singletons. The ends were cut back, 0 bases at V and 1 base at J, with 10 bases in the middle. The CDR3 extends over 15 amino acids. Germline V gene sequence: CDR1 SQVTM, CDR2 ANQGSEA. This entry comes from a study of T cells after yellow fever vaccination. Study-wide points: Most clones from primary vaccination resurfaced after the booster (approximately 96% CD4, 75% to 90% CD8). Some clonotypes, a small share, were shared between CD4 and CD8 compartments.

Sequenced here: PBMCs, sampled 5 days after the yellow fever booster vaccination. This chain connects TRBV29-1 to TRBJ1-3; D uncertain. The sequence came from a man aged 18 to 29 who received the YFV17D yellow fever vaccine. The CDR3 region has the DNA TGCAGCGTTGAAGATAACCCAAGATCTGGAAACACCATATATTTT. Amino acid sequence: CSVEDNPRSGNTIYF.